These 16 T cell receptor beta chains share one sample of origin, sequenced in a study of Ad26.COV2.S vaccination and SARS-CoV-2 variants. Here immunoSEQ multiplex PCR was the method, and the copy in TCRdb shows in-frame clones only, minus some. The sample lists some 340,000 clones; around four fifths were seen once. Treatment meaning: about 20 received Ad26.COV2.S at low or high dose, single or two shots; about five received placebo; per-sample allocation not given. The investigators took samples on day 63 after the first vaccine or placebo injection. This material consisted of peripheral blood, taken in a trial of Ad26.COV2.S vaccine versus placebo. These receptor sequences come from a person between 18 and 65 years old who received the Ad26.COV2.S COVID-19 vaccine or a placebo.

This clone was recorded a few times. The chain has TRBV29-1 and TRBJ1-2; 7 positions match TRBD1. The CDR3 has 12 amino acids. Looked up from germline, CDR1 is SQVTM and CDR2 is ANQGSEA. V shed 3 bases, J shed 4 bases, and the junction held 2 bases outside the gene matches. The CDR3 DNA reads as TGCAGCGTTGACGGGACAGCCTATGGCTACACCTTC. Residues: CSVDGTAYGYTF.

The sample holds one count of this clone. The chain combines TRBV3-1 (or the pseudogene TRBV3-2) with TRBJ1-2, with D unresolved. CDR3 length: 16 residues. With 0 bases removed from V and 0 bases from J, the gap between germline ends came to 11 bases. The germline CDR1 and CDR2 sequences are LGHDT and YNNKEL (reference sequence). The CDR3: CASSQEEQLANYGYTF. CDR3 nucleotide sequence: TGTGCCAGCAGCCAAGAAGAGCAGTTAGCTAACTATGGCTACACCTTC.

The rearrangement links TRBV27 to TRBJ1-1, with D maybe TRBD1 (5 bases). Trimming shortened V by 2 bases and J by 1 base, and 11 bases separated the two germline ends. The CDR3 is made up of 15 amino acids. CDR1 and CDR2 (germline): MNHEY, SMNVEV (reference sequence). The CDR3 sequence is CASSLQGRQNTEAFF. CDR3 bases: TGTGCCAGCAGTTTACAGGGACGGCAGAACACTGAAGCTTTCTTT.

V and J are TRBV12-3 or TRBV12-4 and TRBJ2-7; no clear D gene. Trimming took 2 bases from V and 5 from J, leaving 4 bases between them. The CDR3 length is 11 residues. The CDR3 nucleotides are TGTGCCAGCAGTTTAATGGACGAGCAGTACTTC. Its translation: CASSLMDEQYF.

The CDR3: CASSSFSGGAVQETQYF. DNA of the CDR3: TGTGCCAGCAGCTCCTTTAGCGGGGGGGCAGTCCAAGAGACCCAGTACTTC. The V gene is TRBV7-4, the J gene TRBJ2-5, with 11 bases lining up with TRBD2. CDR1 and CDR2 from the germline V gene are SGHVT and SQSDAQ. V lost 4 bases to trimming and J lost 1 base; unmatched junction nucleotides: 8. The length of the CDR3 is 17 residues.

This chain joins TRBV3-1 (or the pseudogene TRBV3-2) and TRBJ2-2; D possibly corresponds to TRBD1 (6 bases). V gave up 4 bases and J gave up 1 base, with 7 bases separating them. Per the germline V gene, CDR1 is LGHDT and CDR2 is YNNKEL (reference sequence). The CDR3 has 14 residues. The CDR3 reads CASSRQVNTGELFF. CDR3 DNA sequence: TGTGCCAGCAGCCGACAGGTGAACACCGGGGAGCTGTTTTTT.

This clone appeared a single time. The chain has TRBV27 and TRBJ2-1; TRBD2 aligns across 8 bases. The CDR3 sequence is 15 residues long. The trim removed 2 bases at V and 2 bases at J, leaving 2 bases unmatched. Germline V gene sequence: CDR1 MNHEY, CDR2 SMNVEV (reference sequence). CDR3 DNA: TGTGCCAGCAGTTTAAATAGCGGGGCCTACAATGAGCAGTTCTTC. The encoded protein is CASSLNSGAYNEQFF.

The chain is built from TRBV15 and TRBJ2-7; D call uncertain. The CDR3 runs 16 residues. Per the germline V gene, CDR1 is LNHNV and CDR2 is YYDKDF (reference sequence). V was cut by 2 bases and J by 5 bases, with 19 bases left in between. This CDR3 is CATSRPSKEWWNEQYF. The CDR3 DNA follows: TGTGCCACCAGCAGACCCTCGAAGGAGTGGTGGAACGAGCAGTACTTC.

This clone has more than one count but fewer than ten. The chain combines TRBV2 with TRBJ1-5; D is undetermined. The CDR3 has 12 residues. CDR1 is SNHLY and CDR2 is FYNNEI in the germline V gene. Trimming removed 6 bases from V and 3 bases from J, with 6 bases in between. The CDR3 DNA reads TGTGCCAGCAGGGCCGACAATCAGCCCCAGCATTTT. It translates to CASRADNQPQHF.

This chain connects TRBV5-1 to TRBJ2-1, with D possibly TRBD2 on 7 matching bases. V shed 5 bases and J shed 6 bases, with 12 bases lying between them. This CDR3 contains 13 residues. CDR1 is SGHRS and CDR2 is YFSETQ in the germline V gene. The CDR3 region has the DNA TGCGCCAGCAGGGGGGGGCTCGGCAATGAGCAGTTCTTC. Its translation is CASRGGLGNEQFF. Together with reference TRBV5-1 and TRBJ2-1, the CDR3 gives the full variable domain: KAGVTQTPRYLIKTRGQQVTLSCSPISGHRSVSWYQQTPGQGLQFLFEYFSETQRNKGNFPGRFSGRQFSNSRSEMNVSTLELGDSALYLCASRGGLGNEQFFGPGTRLTVL.

The table lists this clone with a few counts. This sample includes further DNA sequences coding for the same CDR3. V usage is TRBV19 and J usage is TRBJ1-3; D not certain. CDR1 is LNHDA and CDR2 is SQIVND in the germline V gene (reference sequence). Trimming removed 2 bases at V and 0 bases at J, with 8 bases between. This CDR3 spans 15 amino acids. The CDR3 spells CASSIYSLSGNTIYF. CDR3 bases: TGTGCCAGTAGTATATACAGTCTCTCTGGAAACACCATATATTTT.

The rearrangement joins TRBV6-1 to TRBJ1-2; D perhaps matches TRBD1 (6 bases). Per germline, CDR1 MNHNS and CDR2 SASEGT. The CDR3 spans 14 residues. V was pared by 2 bases and J by 7 bases, with 14 bases between. The CDR3 bases are TGTGCCAGCAGTGAACAGCGGGGGGCCTTTGGCTACACCTTC. Translation gives CASSEQRGAFGYTF.

V and J are TRBV3-1 (or the pseudogene TRBV3-2) and TRBJ2-3, with a tentative D call TRBD2 (6 bases). Germline V gives CDR1 LGHDT, CDR2 YNNKEL (reference sequence). CDR3 length: 18 residues. V lost 2 bases, J lost 1 base, and 19 bases lay in between. This CDR3 is CASSQSPPGGLGTDTQYF. Here the CDR3 DNA reads TGTGCCAGCAGCCAATCGCCCCCCGGAGGGCTAGGCACAGATACGCAGTATTTT.

The chain has TRBV6-1 and TRBJ2-7; D is tentatively TRBD1 or TRBD2 (6 bases each). Germline values: CDR1 MNHNS, CDR2 SASEGT. The CDR3 consists of 16 residues. The V end was cut by 3 bases, the J end by 0 bases, with 15 bases between. The CDR3 nucleotides are TGTGCCAGCAGTGACGGGGGCGTCGGTTTCTCCTACGAGCAGTACTTC. This sequence encodes CASSDGGVGFSYEQYF.

The chain is built from TRBV3-1 (or the pseudogene TRBV3-2) and TRBJ1-2; no clear D gene. Trimming cost V 6 bases and J 1 base, with 6 bases left between them. The CDR3 length is 12 residues. Germline V gives CDR1 LGHDT, CDR2 YNNKEL (reference sequence). CDR3 DNA: TGTGCCAGCAGACGATTTAACTATGGCTACACCTTC. Protein product: CASRRFNYGYTF.

This sequence joins TRBV6-5 and TRBJ1-6, with D unresolved. The CDR3 loop spans 14 amino acids. V shed 8 bases and J shed 9 bases, with 17 bases lying between them. Germline-derived CDR1 and CDR2 are MNHEY and SVGAGI. The CDR3 DNA reads as TGTGCCAGCGGGCCAGCCGTCTTTAGTTCACCCCTCCACTTT. It is translated as CASGPAVFSSPLHF.